The source of this T cell receptor beta chain is a study of post-analysis software for immune sequencing data. Overall study results and limits: Controls' normalized Chao1 diversity significantly exceeded that of multiple sclerosis patients. When patients were compared with controls, about 5 TRBV segments were more frequent, TRBV5-6, TRBV5-1 and TRBV20-1 among them.

V lost 5 bases to trimming and J lost 7 bases; unmatched junction nucleotides: 11. The CDR3 covers 15 residues. Germline CDR1 SGHVS, CDR2 FQNEAQ. The table lists this clonotype with a count of one. Its matching antigen is unknown. Unique molecular identifiers had been added to the TCR beta cDNA libraries. A single record per CDR3 protein comes from TCRdb applying MiXCR to the PCR reads. The profile shows roughly 730,000 distinct CDR3 sequences, roughly 27% of them singletons. The J gene is TRBJ2-1, the V gene TRBV7-8; 7 bases fit TRBD1. Sequencing used blood. The sequence derives from a girl aged 10-17 years with multiple sclerosis. The CDR3 spells CASSQEGGSGNEQFF. CDR3 nucleotides: TGTGCCAGCAGCCAGGAAGGGGGCAGTGGAAATGAGCAGTTCTTC.